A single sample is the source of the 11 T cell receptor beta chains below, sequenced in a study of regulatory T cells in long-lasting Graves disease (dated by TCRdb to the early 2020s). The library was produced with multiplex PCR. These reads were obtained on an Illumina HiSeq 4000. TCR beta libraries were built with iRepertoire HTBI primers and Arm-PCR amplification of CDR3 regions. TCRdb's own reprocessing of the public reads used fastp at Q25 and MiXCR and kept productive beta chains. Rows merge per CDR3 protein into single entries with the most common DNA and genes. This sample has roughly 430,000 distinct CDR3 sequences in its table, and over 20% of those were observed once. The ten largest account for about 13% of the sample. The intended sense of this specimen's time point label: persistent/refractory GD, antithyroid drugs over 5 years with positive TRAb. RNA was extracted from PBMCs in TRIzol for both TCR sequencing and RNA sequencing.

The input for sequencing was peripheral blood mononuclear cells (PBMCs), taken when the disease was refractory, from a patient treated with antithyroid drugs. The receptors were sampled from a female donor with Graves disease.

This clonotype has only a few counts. The CDR3 DNA sequence: TGCAGTGCCCCCCCCCCGAACCAAGAGACCCAGTACTTC. It codes for CSAPPPNQETQYF. V is TRBV20-1 and J is TRBJ2-5; no firm D call. The CDR3 spans 13 residues. With 6 bases removed from V and 0 bases from J, the gap between germline ends came to 11 bases. The germline V gene encodes CDR1 DFQATT and CDR2 SNEGSKA (reference sequence).

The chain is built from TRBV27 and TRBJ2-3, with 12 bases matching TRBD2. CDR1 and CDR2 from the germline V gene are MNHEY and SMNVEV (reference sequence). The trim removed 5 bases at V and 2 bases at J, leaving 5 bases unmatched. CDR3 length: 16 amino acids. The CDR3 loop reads CASSPRLAGDTDTQYF. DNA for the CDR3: TGTGCCAGCAGTCCTCGACTAGCGGGAGACACAGATACGCAGTATTTT.

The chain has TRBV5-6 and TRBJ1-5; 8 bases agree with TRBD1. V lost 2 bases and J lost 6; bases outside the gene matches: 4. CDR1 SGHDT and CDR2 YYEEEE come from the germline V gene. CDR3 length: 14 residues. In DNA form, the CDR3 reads TGTGCCAGCAGCTTACAGGGGGGAAGTCAGCCCCAGCATTTT. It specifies CASSLQGGSQPQHF.

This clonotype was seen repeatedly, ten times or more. CDR3 sequence: CASSTGSGELFF. The CDR3 bases are TGTGCCAGCAGTACAGGGTCCGGGGAGCTGTTTTTT. The chain uses TRBV2 and TRBJ2-2; perhaps TRBD1 as D (6 bases). The CDR3 consists of 12 residues. Trimming removed 5 bases at V and 6 bases at J, with 7 bases between. Germline V gene data show CDR1 as SNHLY and CDR2 as FYNNEI.

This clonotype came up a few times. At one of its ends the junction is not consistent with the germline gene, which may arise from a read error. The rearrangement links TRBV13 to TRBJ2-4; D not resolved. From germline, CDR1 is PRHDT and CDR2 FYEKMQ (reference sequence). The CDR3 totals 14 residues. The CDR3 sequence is CASNLPGAKNIQYF. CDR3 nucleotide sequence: TGTGCCAGCAACTTACCGGGCGCCAAAAACATTCAGTACTTC.

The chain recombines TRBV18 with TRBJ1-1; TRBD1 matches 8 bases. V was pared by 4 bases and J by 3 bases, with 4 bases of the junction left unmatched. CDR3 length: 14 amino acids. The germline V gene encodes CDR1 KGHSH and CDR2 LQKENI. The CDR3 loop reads CASSQNRGDTEAFF. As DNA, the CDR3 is TGTGCCAGCTCACAGAACAGGGGGGACACTGAAGCTTTCTTT.

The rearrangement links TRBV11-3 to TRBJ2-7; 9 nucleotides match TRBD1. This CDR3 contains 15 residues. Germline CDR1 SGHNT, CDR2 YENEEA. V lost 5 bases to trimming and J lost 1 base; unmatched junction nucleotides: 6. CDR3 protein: CASSPSDRGSYEQYF. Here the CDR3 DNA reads TGTGCCAGCAGCCCCTCGGACAGGGGATCCTACGAGCAGTACTTC.

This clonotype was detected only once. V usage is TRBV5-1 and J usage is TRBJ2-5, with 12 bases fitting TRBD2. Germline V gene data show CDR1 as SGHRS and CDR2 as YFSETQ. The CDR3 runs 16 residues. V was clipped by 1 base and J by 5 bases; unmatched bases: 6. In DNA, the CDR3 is TGCGCCAGCAGCTTGTCCCGACTAGCGGGAGAGGAGACCCAGTACTTC. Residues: CASSLSRLAGEETQYF.

Written as DNA, the CDR3 is TGTGCCAGCAGCCTCCTTCGGGGGTACTTGAGCGGGGAGCTGTTTTTT. Translated, it gives CASSLLRGYLSGELFF. This sequence joins TRBV11-2 and TRBJ2-2, with D perhaps matching TRBD2 (6 bases). This CDR3 has 16 residues. V lost 5 bases and J lost 7, with 20 bases in between. Germline assignment: CDR1 SGHAT and CDR2 FQNNGV.

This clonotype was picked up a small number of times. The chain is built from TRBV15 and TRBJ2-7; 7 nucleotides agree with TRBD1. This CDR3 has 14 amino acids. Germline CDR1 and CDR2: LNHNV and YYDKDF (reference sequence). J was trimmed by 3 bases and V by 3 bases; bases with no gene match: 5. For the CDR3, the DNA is TGTGCCACCAGCAGGGATAGACAGGGCTACGAGCAGTACTTC. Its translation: CATSRDRQGYEQYF.

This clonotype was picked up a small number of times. For the CDR3, the DNA is TGCAGTGCTAGAGACGACCAGGGGGATAACTATGGCTACACCTTC. It is translated as CSARDDQGDNYGYTF. V gene TRBV20-1 combines with J gene TRBJ1-2, with 7 bases identical to TRBD1. The CDR3 is 15 residues long. V was pared by 0 bases and J by 1 base, with 5 bases of the junction left unmatched. Looked up from germline, CDR1 is DFQATT and CDR2 is SNEGSKA (reference sequence).